Sequencing of this T cell receptor (beta chain) was carried out in a study of molecular identifiers for immune sequencing clone quantification. In the study overall: RNA, taken in replicates from around 18,000 or 91,000 naive CD8 cells, was split five ways, with four sequenced.

Bulk TCR library preparation followed previously described methods with listed TCR primers. TCRdb ran MiXCR on the PCR reads and lists one entry per CDR3 protein. The table shows some 590,000 distinct CDR3 sequences, with roughly 25% occurring only once. Study outcomes and limitations: Researchers reportedly could pick up spiked Jurkat TCR RNA from one cell mixed into some 1 million naive cells.

Each library that profiled naive CD8 cells came from roughly 20,000 to 1,000,000 sorted cells with 10%, 30% or 50% RNA. Notes on this clonotype: Its cognate antigen is unknown. A much bigger clone sits one base away, suggesting this may be a read error.

V was clipped by 5 bases and J by 4 bases, with 19 bases between them. Germline V CDR1 and CDR2: LNHDA, SQIVND (reference sequence). The CDR3 length is 16 residues. The sample taken for sequencing was naive CD8+ T cells from blood, with Jurkat cell RNA spiked in. The subset denotes: FACS-sorted CD8+CD4-CCR7+CD45RA+ naive T cells. This TCR was recovered from a human donor in good health. Some libraries in this study had Jurkat cell RNA spiked in. The V gene is TRBV19, the J gene TRBJ2-3; D remains unclear. CDR3 amino acids: CASSPRTPESSDTQYF. As DNA, the CDR3 is TGTGCCAGTAGTCCCCGGACGCCAGAGAGTTCAGATACGCAGTATTTT. Complete variable domain (other parts from reference TRBV19 and TRBJ2-3): DGGITQSPKYLFRKEGQNVTLSCEQNLNHDAMYWYRQDPGQGLRLIYYSQIVNDFQKGDIAEGYSVSREKKESFPLTVTSAQKNPTAFYLCASSPRTPESSDTQYFGPGTRLTVL.